Following are 15 T cell receptor beta chains from one sample sequenced in a study of OX40 agonist ivuxolimab in advanced cancers. TCRdb keeps only in-frame clones here, not all; method: immunoSEQ multiplex PCR. This sample has 57,000 or so clones, with approximately 91% found just once. Sequencing used CD4+ or CD8+ T cells sorted from blood, obtained in a trial of the OX40 agonist ivuxolimab. The receptors derive from an adult with an advanced solid tumor such as melanoma, head and neck, liver or kidney cancer.

In this sample, this clone turned up once. The J gene is TRBJ2-5, the V gene TRBV4-1; 9 nucleotides match TRBD2. Germline V gene sequence: CDR1 MGHRA, CDR2 YSYEKL. V lost 0 bases to trimming and J lost 3 bases; unmatched junction nucleotides: 2. The CDR3 extends over 15 amino acids. The CDR3, as DNA: TGCGCCAGCAGCCAAGATAGACTAGCGGAAGAGACCCAGTACTTC. Residues: CASSQDRLAEETQYF.

The chain combines TRBV5-1 with TRBJ2-3; D is unclear. V was pared by 0 bases and J by 0 bases, with 8 bases between. The CDR3 sequence is 15 residues long. Germline V CDR1 and CDR2: SGHRS, YFSETQ. CDR3 nucleotide sequence: TGCGCCAGCAGCTTGGCGGGTTCTAGCACAGATACGCAGTATTTT. Translation: CASSLAGSSTDTQYF.

The genes are TRBV30 and TRBJ2-1; no firm D call. Trimming shortened V by 2 bases and J by 4 bases, and 6 bases separated the two germline ends. Germline CDR1 is GTSNPN and CDR2 is SVGIG (reference sequence). CDR3 length equals 12 residues. The CDR3 sequence: CAWSSPYNEQFF. The CDR3 DNA reads TGTGCCTGGAGTTCTCCGTACAATGAGCAGTTCTTC.

This clone was counted between two and nine times. The chain recombines TRBV6-5 with TRBJ1-5, with TRBD1 matching over 7 bases. V trimming: 6 bases; J trimming: 6 bases; junction bases outside the gene matches: 8. This CDR3 comprises 14 residues. The V gene's germline CDR1 is MNHEY and CDR2 SVGAGI. CDR3 residues: CASSNDRDRQPQHF. CDR3 DNA sequence: TGTGCCAGCAGCAACGACAGGGATCGTCAGCCCCAGCATTTT.

The rearrangement joins TRBV9 to TRBJ2-7; TRBD2 aligns across 14 bases. Trimming took 4 bases from V and 5 from J; bases not matched to a gene: 2. In germline, CDR1 is SGDLS, CDR2 YYNGEE. The CDR3 length is 14 residues. CDR3: CASSPGLAGDEQYF. CDR3 bases: TGTGCCAGCAGCCCGGGACTAGCGGGAGACGAGCAGTACTTC.

The chain joins TRBV4-3 to TRBJ2-7, with unresolved D. Germline loops: CDR1 LGHNA, CDR2 YSLEER. V was pared by 4 bases and J by 1 base, with 17 bases between. The CDR3 extends over 16 amino acids. The CDR3 DNA sequence: TGCGCCAGCAGCCCTTCCGTTGACGGTTTTTCCTACGAGCAGTACTTC. Amino acid sequence: CASSPSVDGFSYEQYF.

The V gene is TRBV14, the J gene TRBJ2-1; D is perhaps TRBD2 (5 bases). In germline, CDR1 is SGHDN, CDR2 FVKESK. CDR3 length equals 17 residues. V gave up 0 bases and J gave up 2 bases, with 14 bases separating them. CDR3 protein: CASSQDSRGFPYNEQFF. The CDR3 DNA reads as TGTGCCAGCAGCCAAGATTCGAGAGGGTTCCCCTACAATGAGCAGTTCTTC.

This chain uses TRBV18 with TRBJ1-4; maybe TRBD1 (5 bases). V gave up 5 bases and J gave up 8 bases, with 18 bases separating them. This CDR3 contains 15 residues. Germline CDR1 reads KGHSH; CDR2 reads LQKENI. The CDR3 reads CASSSSGTRGEKLFF. CDR3 nucleotides: TGTGCCAGCTCATCCTCCGGGACCCGAGGCGAAAAACTGTTTTTT.

The chain uses TRBV28 and TRBJ1-1, with 7 bases lining up with TRBD1. This CDR3 has 14 residues. Losses at the gene ends were 6 bases for V and 3 bases for J; bases not matched to a gene: 7. Germline CDR1 and CDR2: MDHEN and SYDVKM. CDR3 amino acids: CASSATGSDTEAFF. In DNA form, the CDR3 reads TGTGCCAGCAGCGCGACAGGGTCGGACACTGAAGCTTTCTTT.

The rearrangement joins TRBV5-1 to TRBJ2-7; maybe TRBD2 (5 bases). Germline values: CDR1 SGHRS, CDR2 YFSETQ. The CDR3 extends over 17 amino acids. Deletions cut 0 bases from V and 3 bases from J, with 19 bases between. The CDR3 nucleotides read TGCGCCAGCAGCTTGGCAACGGCAGACTATAGAAGCTACGAGCAGTACTTC. It specifies CASSLATADYRSYEQYF.

The V gene is TRBV18, the J gene TRBJ2-1; TRBD2 matches at 7 bases. The CDR3 is 15 residues long. Germline CDR1 is KGHSH and CDR2 is LQKENI. The ends lost 5 bases at V and 0 bases at J; junction bases unmatched: 4. The CDR3 DNA reads as TGTGCCAGCTCATCTAGCGGAACCTCCTACAATGAGCAGTTCTTC. Its protein product is CASSSSGTSYNEQFF.

This chain joins TRBV27 and TRBJ2-7, with a weak D call TRBD1 (7 bases). The CDR3 is made up of 12 amino acids. Germline V gene sequence: CDR1 MNHEY, CDR2 SMNVEV (reference sequence). V was shortened by 6 bases and J by 5 bases, with 11 bases between the two germline ends. The CDR3 DNA sequence: TGTGCCAGCAGCCAGGGGGGCCACGAGCAGTACTTC. It codes for CASSQGGHEQYF.

The chain has TRBV27 and TRBJ1-1, with TRBD1 matching over 9 bases. The V segment lost 2 bases and the J segment 2 bases; nucleotides outside the gene matches: 6. The CDR3 is made up of 16 amino acids. Germline loops: CDR1 MNHEY, CDR2 SMNVEV (reference sequence). CDR3: CASSLRPGQGNTEAFF. The CDR3 DNA reads TGTGCCAGCAGTTTACGACCGGGACAGGGAAACACTGAAGCTTTCTTT.

V and J are TRBV5-1 and TRBJ2-7, with D maybe TRBD2 (6 bases). The germline V gene has CDR1 SGHRS and CDR2 YFSETQ. The CDR3 extends over 13 amino acids. The V end was cut by 0 bases, the J end by 5 bases, with 9 bases between. The CDR3 DNA is TGCGCCAGCAGCTTGGCCACGGGGGACGAGCAGTACTTC. The encoded protein is CASSLATGDEQYF.

The chain has TRBV7-9 and TRBJ1-4, with D tentatively TRBD1 (5 bases). The CDR3 length is 15 residues. V lost 5 bases to trimming and J lost 8 bases, with 18 bases between them. CDR1 SEHNR and CDR2 FQNEAQ come from the germline V gene (reference sequence). The CDR3 loop is CASSRRQFRREKLFF. The CDR3 DNA sequence: TGTGCCAGCAGCCGGAGACAGTTTAGGAGGGAAAAACTGTTTTTT.